Listed below are T cell receptor beta chains from one sample, sequenced in a study of cytomegalovirus exposure and HLA in healthy donors. Libraries were prepared by immunoSEQ multiplex PCR; TCRdb keeps only in-frame clonotypes and omits some of them. This sample carries around 190,000 clones, 85% of them seen once, and the ten largest clones take about 2.5%. Specimen: PBMCs. The source of these receptors is a woman in her forties or fifties in good health and CMV-seronegative. CDR3s include the opening cysteine and the closing phenylalanine or tryptophan. D genes are given only for firm matches. Size is omitted from some rows. Given values are once, few, many or a class for expanded clones.

v_gene	d_gene	j_gene	abundance	CDR3aa	CDR3nt
TRBV6-1	TRBD1	TRBJ1-2	NA	CASSEARWNRGPGANYGYTF	TGTGCCAGCAGTGAAGCGCGTTGGAACAGGGGGCCCGGAGCTAACTATGGCTACACCTTC
TRBV5-1	NA	TRBJ1-5	once	CAISGTWDQPQHF	TGCGCCATCAGCGGGACATGGGATCAGCCCCAGCATTTT
TRBV5-6	NA	TRBJ2-1	few	CASSLAGYEQFF	TGTGCCAGCAGCTTGGCAGGGTATGAGCAGTTCTTC
TRBV28	NA	TRBJ1-2	once	CASSRMAAAGYTF	TGTGCCAGCAGCCGTATGGCGGCAGCTGGCTACACCTTC
TRBV28	TRBD2	TRBJ2-1	NA	CASSPGLAGGDEQFF	TGTGCCAGCAGTCCGGGACTAGCGGGTGGGGATGAGCAGTTCTTC
TRBV10-1	NA	TRBJ2-3	NA	CASSIFGDTQYF	TGCGCCAGCAGCATCTTCGGAGATACGCAGTATTTT
TRBV7-6	TRBD1	TRBJ2-7	NA	CASSLSGTGLYEQYF	TGTGCCAGCAGCTTATCAGGGACAGGGCTCTACGAGCAGTACTTC
TRBV27	TRBD1	TRBJ1-1	NA	CASSSAQGAPSPGTEAFF	TGTGCCAGCAGTTCAGCTCAGGGGGCCCCCTCCCCCGGGACTGAAGCTTTCTTT
TRBV28	NA	TRBJ2-7	NA	CASSLYYRRQYF	TGTGCCAGCAGTTTATATTATAGGAGACAGTACTTC
TRBV6-6	NA	TRBJ2-2	NA	CASLDTNTGELFF	TGTGCCAGCTTAGACACGAACACCGGGGAGCTGTTTTTT
TRBV19	NA	TRBJ1-1	NA	CASSIVGGSTEAFF	TGTGCCAGTAGTATAGTCGGGGGAAGCACTGAAGCTTTCTTT
TRBV5-3	NA	TRBJ1-1	NA	CARSSDGLNTEAFF	TGTGCCAGAAGCTCCGACGGGTTGAACACTGAAGCTTTCTTT
TRBV18	TRBD2	TRBJ2-1	NA	CASSQRTSGNNEQFF	TGTGCCAGCTCCCAAAGGACTAGCGGAAACAATGAGCAGTTCTTC
TRBV7-2	TRBD2	TRBJ2-3	NA	CASSYGLAGGWTDTQYF	TGTGCCAGCAGCTATGGTCTAGCGGGAGGGTGGACAGATACGCAGTATTTT
TRBV7-2	TRBD2	TRBJ2-1	few	CASSPGTRTYNEQFF	TGTGCCAGCAGCCCCGGGACTAGAACCTACAATGAGCAGTTCTTC
TRBV11-1	TRBD1	TRBJ2-4	NA	CASSPTGQVKNIQYF	TGTGCCAGCAGCCCAACCGGACAGGTGAAAAACATTCAGTACTTC
TRBV28	NA	TRBJ2-4	NA	CASRPNTENIQYF	TGTGCCAGCAGGCCGAACACCGAAAACATTCAGTACTTC
TRBV5-6	TRBD1	TRBJ2-7	NA	CASSLEGTGYEQYF	TGTGCCAGCAGCTTGGAAGGGACAGGGTACGAGCAGTACTTC
TRBV19	NA	TRBJ1-5	NA	CASTLGGDGQPQHF	TGTGCCAGTACCTTAGGGGGGGACGGGCAGCCCCAGCATTTT
TRBV6-5	NA	TRBJ1-6	NA	CASSYSGRNSPLHF	TGTGCCAGCAGTTACTCGGGCCGAAATTCACCCCTCCACTTT
TRBV19	NA	TRBJ1-3	once	CASSMGRASGNTIYF	TGTGCCAGTAGTATGGGCAGAGCCTCTGGAAACACCATATATTTT
TRBV7-9	NA	TRBJ1-1	NA	CASSFSGNTEAFF	TGTGCCAGCAGCTTTTCAGGGAACACTGAAGCTTTCTTT
TRBV28	NA	TRBJ2-1	NA	CASSLMSGNEQFF	TGTGCCAGCAGCCTAATGTCGGGGAATGAGCAGTTCTTC
TRBV18	NA	TRBJ1-3	NA	CASSPFELSGNTIYF	TGTGCCAGCTCGCCCTTCGAACTTTCGGGAAACACCATATATTTT
TRBV2	NA	TRBJ2-1	NA	CASSTSPRGEQFF	TGTGCCAGCAGCACTAGCCCAAGGGGTGAGCAGTTCTTC
TRBV5-4	NA	TRBJ2-3	once	CASSFFPLDTQYF	TGTGCCAGCAGCTTTTTTCCCTTAGATACGCAGTATTTT
TRBV2	TRBD1	TRBJ2-7	NA	CASSVRQGRRSYEQYF	TGTGCCAGCAGCGTTAGACAGGGGAGGCGCTCCTACGAGCAGTACTTC
TRBV6-5	NA	TRBJ1-2	few	CATHGGGFGGYTF	TGTGCCACCCACGGCGGAGGATTCGGTGGCTACACCTTC
TRBV9	NA	TRBJ2-1	NA	CASSVYERSSSYNEQFF	TGTGCCAGCAGCGTATATGAGCGGAGCAGCTCCTACAATGAGCAGTTCTTC
TRBV11-2	TRBD1	TRBJ2-3	NA	CASSSDRGGDTQYF	TGTGCCAGCAGCTCGGACAGGGGTGGGGATACGCAGTATTTT
TRBV6-1	TRBD1	TRBJ1-1	NA	CASRVQGATEAFF	TGTGCCAGCAGGGTACAGGGGGCCACAGAAGCTTTCTTT
TRBV28	NA	TRBJ2-7	NA	CASNPSVGSSVSSYEQYF	TGTGCCAGCAACCCCTCCGTCGGGAGTTCGGTGAGCTCCTACGAGCAGTACTTC
TRBV18	TRBD1	TRBJ2-7	NA	CASSPIPGGFYEQYF	TGTGCCAGCTCACCTATCCCAGGGGGTTTCTACGAGCAGTACTTC
TRBV7-3	TRBD2	TRBJ2-1	once	CASSLMASGRASHEQFF	TGTGCCAGCAGCTTAATGGCTAGCGGGAGGGCCAGCCATGAGCAGTTCTTC
TRBV30	TRBD2	TRBJ2-1	NA	CAWSVTRSGDNNEQFF	TGTGCCTGGAGTGTCACCCGTAGCGGGGATAACAATGAGCAGTTCTTC
TRBV18	NA	TRBJ2-2	NA	CASSPSTGFGGTGELFF	TGTGCCAGCTCACCATCCACAGGTTTTGGCGGCACCGGGGAGCTGTTTTTT
TRBV21-1	NA	TRBJ2-1	few	CASSKLSGTSKGRNEQFF	TGTGCCAGCAGCAAATTATCCGGGACTAGTAAGGGGAGGAATGAGCAGTTCTTC
TRBV11-3	TRBD1	TRBJ2-2	NA	CASSTGATGELFF	TGTGCCAGCAGCACAGGGGCCACCGGGGAGCTGTTTTTT
TRBV18	NA	TRBJ1-5	NA	CASSQSYSNQPQHF	TGTGCCAGCTCACAGAGTTATAGCAATCAGCCCCAGCATTTT
TRBV7-9	NA	TRBJ2-2	NA	CSSSLVLTGELFF	TGTTCCAGCAGCTTAGTCCTGACCGGGGAGCTGTTTTTT
TRBV30	NA	TRBJ1-3	once	CAWSFGTGRDSGNTIYF	TGTGCCTGGAGTTTCGGAACAGGGCGAGACTCTGGAAACACCATATATTTT